The 9 T cell receptor beta chains in this list originate from one sample, sequenced in a study of T-cell memory formation after mild COVID-19. One entry per CDR3 protein results from TCRdb running MiXCR on the 5' RACE reads. The sample carries 450,000 to 650,000 distinct CDR3 sequences, about a sixth recorded once. Material for sequencing was PBMCs or a T cell subset sorted from them (not recorded which). These receptors all come from an adult woman who had mild COVID-19 (a few samples of this study predate the infection). Cell type and time point are not known.

Many counts were recorded for this clonotype. The chain uses TRBV4-1 and TRBJ2-7; D not certain. Per germline, CDR1 MGHRA and CDR2 YSYEKL. This CDR3 is 15 amino acids long. Trimming removed 4 bases from V and 0 bases from J, with 13 bases in between. In nucleotides, the CDR3 is TGCGCCAGCAGCCCCCCGGCTACCAGCTCCTACGAGCAGTACTTC. Protein sequence: CASSPPATSSYEQYF.

V gene TRBV27 combines with J gene TRBJ2-3, with TRBD2 matching over 11 bases. The junction had 11 bases not matched to a gene; V was cut back by 5 bases and J by 4 bases. Germline V lookup: CDR1 MNHEY, CDR2 SMNVEV (reference sequence). This CDR3 is 17 amino acids long. The DNA of the CDR3 is TGTGCCAGCAGTCCTACTAGCGGGAGATGGGGCGCAGATACGCAGTATTTT. It is translated as CASSPTSGRWGADTQYF.

This chain joins TRBV10-3 and TRBJ1-3; 7 bases fit TRBD1. Germline CDR1 ENHRY, CDR2 SYGVKD. The length of the CDR3 is 14 residues. The V segment lost 0 bases and the J segment 7 bases; nucleotides outside the gene matches: 3. CDR3: CAISESTTGNTIYF. The CDR3 coding sequence is TGTGCCATCAGTGAGTCGACGACAGGGAACACCATATATTTT.

This clonotype was recorded only once. CDR3 bases: TGTGCCAGCAGCCAACCGCGGGGAAGGGGCTACGAGCAGTACTTC. As protein: CASSQPRGRGYEQYF. The genes are TRBV16 and TRBJ2-7; TRBD2 might be the D (6 bases). This CDR3 spans 15 amino acids. With 2 bases removed from V and 3 bases from J, the gap between germline ends came to 14 bases. Germline V CDR1 and CDR2: KGHSY, FQNENV.

The V gene is TRBV7-2, the J gene TRBJ1-3; 7 bases are a match to TRBD1. CDR3 length equals 16 residues. J was trimmed by 4 bases and V by 0 bases; bases with no gene match: 6. Per germline, CDR1 SGHTA and CDR2 FQGNSA. CDR3 residues: CASSLATGSGGNTIYF. The CDR3 DNA reads TGTGCCAGCAGCTTAGCGACAGGGTCTGGAGGAAACACCATATATTTT.

CDR3 region: CASSQRHPDGELFF. CDR3 bases: TGTGCCAGCAGCCAACGACATCCGGACGGGGAGCTGTTTTTT. The chain couples TRBV14 to TRBJ2-2; no firm D call. Germline V gives CDR1 SGHDN, CDR2 FVKESK. Trimming cost V 2 bases and J 7 bases, with 11 bases left between them. The CDR3 length is 14 residues. The whole variable domain, remainder taken from reference TRBV14 and TRBJ2-2, is EAGVTQFPSHSVIEKGQTVTLRCDPISGHDNLYWYRRVMGKEIKFLLHFVKESKQDESGMPNNRFLAERTGGTYSTLKVQPAELEDSGVYFCASSQRHPDGELFFGEGSRLTVL.

CDR3 in DNA: TGCAGTGCTAGAGCGATTAACGCCGCCTATAATTCACCCCTCCACTTT. It is translated as CSARAINAAYNSPLHF. The J gene is TRBJ1-6, the V gene TRBV20-1, with D unresolved. Germline CDR1 reads DFQATT; CDR2 reads SNEGSKA (reference sequence). V was clipped by 1 base and J by 2 bases, with 12 bases between them. The CDR3 has 16 residues.

This clonotype was detected ten times or more. This rearrangement joins TRBV4-1 to TRBJ2-2; D may be TRBD2 (6 bases). The CDR3 contains 15 residues. Germline CDR1 and CDR2: MGHRA and YSYEKL. V shed 0 bases and J shed 6 bases, with 11 bases lying between them. Here the CDR3 DNA reads TGCGCCAGCAGCCAAGATCCTGGGGGGTCCGGGGAGCTGTTTTTT. The encoded protein is CASSQDPGGSGELFF.

This clonotype has a handful of counts. The rearrangement links TRBV20-1 to TRBJ2-7; D is possibly TRBD2 (6 bases). Per germline, CDR1 DFQATT and CDR2 SNEGSKA (reference sequence). CDR3 length: 14 residues. V lost 0 bases to trimming and J lost 6 bases, with 15 bases between them. The CDR3 loop is CSARDARDSAEQYF. Written as DNA, the CDR3 is TGCAGTGCTAGAGATGCCCGGGACTCCGCCGAGCAGTACTTC.